This T cell receptor beta chain was retrieved from a study of siplizumab effects on memory and regulatory T cells. This table comes from immunoSEQ multiplex PCR, and its TCRdb copy is limited to in-frame clones, with some not included. This table has 100,000 to 120,000 clones, 80% to 95% appearing once. CDR1 is LNHNV and CDR2 is YYDKDF in the germline V gene (reference sequence). J was trimmed by 13 bases and V by 1 base; bases with no gene match: 10. The CDR3 extends over 14 amino acids. A note on this clone: Its cognate antigen is unknown.

General study points: About 80-97% of proliferating CD4+ or CD8+ clones had no assignable naive or memory phenotype. In the presence of siplizumab, alloreactive sequences traceable to unstimulated CD4+ memory cells were significantly reduced.

The rearrangement uses TRBV15 and TRBJ2-3; 8 bases map to TRBD2. Sequencing was performed on CD4+ T cells sorted from blood. This TCR came from a human donor in good health. CDR3 sequence: CATSRVSAGEYEYF. The DNA of the CDR3 is TGTGCCACCAGCAGAGTCTCAGCGGGAGAATACGAGTATTTT.